The 7 T cell receptor beta chains below were found in one sample sequenced in a study of T cells after yellow fever vaccination. TCRdb fed the 5' RACE reads into MiXCR, producing one record per CDR3 protein. The data contain about 45,000 distinct CDR3 sequences, almost 7% of them seen just once; the ten biggest clones take up approximately 15%. The source material was CD8+ T cells not binding an NS4B(214-222) dextramer, sorted from PBMCs, sampled 45 days after the yellow fever booster vaccination. The receptors were gathered from a man in his thirties or forties who received the YFV17D yellow fever vaccine.

This clonotype has at least ten counts. This chain links TRBV20-1 with TRBJ1-5; 7 nucleotides align to TRBD1. CDR1 is DFQATT, CDR2 SNEGSKA, per germline (reference sequence). Losses at the gene ends were 7 bases for V and 7 bases for J; bases not matched to a gene: 16. The CDR3 length is 15 residues. For the CDR3, the DNA is TGCAGTGGGGGGACCCACAGGGGTGGGTTGCAGCCCCAGCATTTT. It yields the protein CSGGTHRGGLQPQHF.

The chain has TRBV5-5 and TRBJ1-1, with a weak D call TRBD1 (5 bases). V gave up 0 bases and J gave up 0 bases, with 9 bases separating them. This CDR3 is 15 amino acids long. Germline-derived CDR1 and CDR2 are SGHKS and YYEKEE (reference sequence). The CDR3 nucleotides are TGTGCCAGCAGCTTGGGGGGGGGTATGAACACTGAAGCTTTCTTT. Protein sequence: CASSLGGGMNTEAFF.

At least ten counts were recorded for this clonotype. The chain is built from TRBV4-1 and TRBJ2-1; maybe TRBD2 (7 bases). Looked up from germline, CDR1 is MGHRA and CDR2 is YSYEKL. The CDR3 has 16 residues. Trimming left V 0 bases short and J 1 base short, with 10 bases between. The CDR3 nucleotides read TGCGCCAGCAGCCAAGAAGGGGGAGGGTCCTACAATGAGCAGTTCTTC. Translation: CASSQEGGGSYNEQFF.

Ten or more counts support this clonotype. The V call is TRBV29-1, the J call TRBJ2-1; D remains unclear. This CDR3 region has 11 residues. V was cut by 3 bases and J by 10 bases, with 10 bases left in between. CDR1 is SQVTM and CDR2 is ANQGSEA in the germline V gene. This CDR3 is CSVEWQGEQFF. The CDR3 DNA reads as TGCAGCGTTGAGTGGCAAGGAGAGCAGTTCTTC.

This clonotype was seen ten or more times. This chain links TRBV3-1 with TRBJ2-3; no definite D call. Germline V gene data show CDR1 as LGHDT and CDR2 as YNNKEL (reference sequence). CDR3 length: 15 residues. Deletions cut 0 bases from V and 6 bases from J, with 13 bases between. CDR3 nucleotide sequence: TGTGCCAGCAGCCAAGAAAGTAAATCCGACGATACGCAGTATTTT. It specifies CASSQESKSDDTQYF.

This clonotype was observed many times. V usage is TRBV7-9 and J usage is TRBJ1-2; D unresolved. Between the trimmed V and J ends, which lost 2 bases and 4 bases, there was a span of 14 bases. The CDR3 length is 15 residues. Looked up from germline, CDR1 is SEHNR and CDR2 is FQNEAQ (reference sequence). CDR3 DNA: TGTGCCAGCAGCTTATCGAGCTACGGGCTCTATGGCTACACCTTC. It yields the protein CASSLSSYGLYGYTF.

This clonotype was seen ten or more times. The CDR3 DNA follows: TGCGCCAGCAGCCCAGACAGGGAATGGGTCGTCTGGGATCAGCCCCAGCATTTT. It translates to CASSPDREWVVWDQPQHF. The chain combines TRBV5-1 with TRBJ1-5, with TRBD1 matching 7 bases. The CDR3 is 18 amino acids. V shed 4 bases, J shed 5 bases, and the junction held 18 bases outside the gene matches. CDR1 SGHRS and CDR2 YFSETQ come from the germline V gene. The full variable domain, completed using reference TRBV5-1 and TRBJ1-5, is KAGVTQTPRYLIKTRGQQVTLSCSPISGHRSVSWYQQTPGQGLQFLFEYFSETQRNKGNFPGRFSGRQFSNSRSEMNVSTLELGDSALYLCASSPDREWVVWDQPQHFGDGTRLSIL.